Each of the 23 T cell receptor beta chains below was sequenced from the same sample in a study of blood T cell repertoires in COVID-19. The repertoire was sequenced with immunoSEQ multiplex PCR; TCRdb's copy has only in-frame clones and lacks some. Here the sample spans about 180,000 clones, approximately 88% being singletons. The sequenced sample was peripheral blood. These receptors all come from a woman aged 60-75 years with acute or convalescent COVID-19.

This clone came up a few times. The rearrangement joins TRBV12-5 to TRBJ1-4, with a tentative D call TRBD1 (5 bases). The CDR3 is 14 residues long. CDR1 and CDR2 from the germline V gene are LGHNT and FRNRAP. V lost 9 bases to trimming and J lost 1 base, with 12 bases between them. The CDR3 nucleotides read TGTGCTAGGTTAGATAGGGGAACTAATGAAAAACTGTTTTTT. Translating gives CARLDRGTNEKLFF.

This clone was found once. The chain combines TRBV11-2 with TRBJ1-1, with a possible D match to TRBD1 (5 bases). This CDR3 is built from 14 residues. Between the trimmed V and J ends, which lost 5 bases and 3 bases, there was a span of 13 bases. Germline lookup yields CDR1 SGHAT and CDR2 FQNNGV. The chain's CDR3 is CASSQAGVYTEAFF. The CDR3 DNA reads as TGTGCCAGCAGCCAGGCGGGGGTCTACACTGAAGCTTTCTTT.

This rearrangement joins TRBV5-1 to TRBJ2-1; 7 bases line up with TRBD2. Per the germline V gene, CDR1 is SGHRS and CDR2 is YFSETQ. J lost 0 bases, V lost 4 bases, and 4 bases had no gene match. This CDR3 is 15 amino acids long. CDR3 DNA sequence: TGCGCCAGCAGCCCCGGGGGGTTCTCCTACAATGAGCAGTTCTTC. Protein product: CASSPGGFSYNEQFF.

Only a few counts were recorded for this clone. The V and J genes are TRBV7-2 and TRBJ1-1; 7 nucleotides line up with TRBD1. The V gene end was trimmed by 1 base and the J gene end by 10 bases; junction bases not matched to a gene: 6. Germline V gene data show CDR1 as SGHTA and CDR2 as FQGNSA. CDR3 size: 13 residues. Here the CDR3 DNA reads TGTGCCAGCAGCTTAGAACAGGGGCTTTCAGCTTTCTTT. Translating gives CASSLEQGLSAFF.

This sequence joins TRBV24-1 and TRBJ2-1; TRBD1 matches at 11 bases. Trimming at V came to 4 bases and at J to 8 bases, leaving 9 bases not matched to a gene. The length of the CDR3 is 16 residues. The germline V gene has CDR1 KGHDR and CDR2 SFDVKD. The CDR3 region has the DNA TGTGCCACCAGTGACCCTGGACAGGGGGCGCACGATGAGCAGTTCTTC. Its translation is CATSDPGQGAHDEQFF.

V and J are TRBV9 and TRBJ1-2, with TRBD1 identical over 9 bases. V was pared by 4 bases and J by 5 bases, with 12 bases of the junction left unmatched. Germline CDR1 is SGDLS and CDR2 is YYNGEE. The CDR3 spans 16 residues. This CDR3 is CASSPRPGQGGYGYTF. The CDR3 DNA follows: TGTGCCAGCAGCCCCCGCCCGGGACAGGGAGGGTATGGCTACACCTTC.

V gene TRBV5-4 combines with J gene TRBJ1-6, with D possibly TRBD1 on 5 matching bases. Germline V gene data show CDR1 as SGHNT and CDR2 as YYREEE (reference sequence). The CDR3 covers 15 residues. Between the trimmed V and J ends, which lost 0 bases and 9 bases, there was a span of 13 bases. The CDR3 protein is CASSLDAGNGSPLHF. Written as DNA, the CDR3 is TGTGCCAGCAGCTTGGACGCAGGGAATGGTTCACCCCTCCACTTT.

The rearrangement links TRBV6-2 or TRBV6-3 to TRBJ1-3, with 7 bases aligning to TRBD1. The CDR3 consists of 18 residues. Looked up from germline, CDR1 is MNHEY and CDR2 is SVGEGT. Trimming removed 0 bases from V and 0 bases from J; junction bases left unmatched: 8. The CDR3 DNA sequence: TGTGCCAGCAGTTACTCTACAGGGGCCCGCCACTCTGGAAACACCATATATTTT. Amino acid sequence: CASSYSTGARHSGNTIYF.

This clone was counted between two and nine times. The chain has TRBV24-1 and TRBJ1-1; no clear D gene. Germline V gives CDR1 KGHDR, CDR2 SFDVKD. This CDR3 is built from 12 residues. V was cut by 4 bases and J by 2 bases, with 4 bases left in between. The DNA for the CDR3 is TGTGCCACCAGTGACCCTAACACTGAAGCTTTCTTT. Translated, it gives CATSDPNTEAFF.

The chain employs TRBV19 and TRBJ1-1; possible D gene TRBD1, 6 bases. The CDR3 has 14 amino acids. With 9 bases removed from V and 8 bases from J, the gap between germline ends came to 22 bases. Per germline, CDR1 LNHDA and CDR2 SQIVND (reference sequence). As DNA, the CDR3 is TGTGCCAGCCAATTGGGGGGGCAAGTTGGAGAAGCTTTCTTT. Amino acid sequence: CASQLGGQVGEAFF.

V is TRBV11-2 and J is TRBJ2-7; no definite D call. This CDR3 spans 11 amino acids. The germline V and J ends were trimmed by 0 bases and 12 bases, with 9 bases remaining between them. CDR1 and CDR2 from the germline V gene are SGHAT and FQNNGV. This chain's CDR3 is CASSLDIPRYF. The CDR3 DNA sequence: TGTGCCAGCAGCTTAGATATTCCGCGGTACTTC.

The rearrangement joins TRBV5-8 to TRBJ2-5, with 7 nucleotides matching TRBD2. Germline V gene sequence: CDR1 SGHTS, CDR2 YDEGEE. Losses at the gene ends were 4 bases for V and 10 bases for J; bases not matched to a gene: 13. The CDR3 contains 14 residues. The CDR3: CASSIHQGRGGQYF. The CDR3 nucleotides read TGTGCCAGCAGCATACACCAAGGGAGGGGAGGCCAGTACTTC. Filled out from reference TRBV5-8 and TRBJ2-5, the complete variable domain reads EAGVTQSPTHLIKTRGQQATLRCSPISGHTSVYWYQQALGLGLQFLLWYDEGEERNRGNFPPRFSGRQFPNYSSELNVNALELEDSALYLCASSIHQGRGGQYFGPGTRLLVL.

The chain has TRBV11-1 and TRBJ1-5, with 9 bases matching TRBD1. J gave up 6 bases and V 5 bases, and 5 bases lay outside the gene matches. The CDR3 spans 14 residues. The germline V gene has CDR1 SGHAT and CDR2 FQDESV (reference sequence). The CDR3 is CASSPTGGGQPQHF. The CDR3 DNA reads TGTGCCAGCAGCCCGACAGGGGGTGGTCAGCCCCAGCATTTT.

The genes are TRBV7-2 and TRBJ1-2, with 11 positions matching TRBD1. The V gene's germline CDR1 is SGHTA and CDR2 FQGNSA. The CDR3 loop spans 15 amino acids. The J segment lost 8 bases and the V segment lost 1 base, leaving 6 bases of the junction unmatched. This chain's CDR3 is CASSLGGQGVYGYTF. The CDR3 region has the DNA TGTGCCAGCAGCTTAGGGGGACAGGGGGTCTACGGCTACACCTTC.

This clone was seen more than once but under ten times. The rearrangement uses TRBV7-6 and TRBJ1-1; D possibly corresponds to TRBD1 (5 bases). The CDR3 is 15 residues long. V lost 1 base and J 3 bases, leaving 12 bases between the germline ends. Per germline, CDR1 SGHVS and CDR2 FNYEAQ. This CDR3 reads CASSLGTGIYTEAFF. DNA of the CDR3: TGTGCCAGCAGCTTAGGCACAGGCATTTACACTGAAGCTTTCTTT.

The rearrangement links TRBV24-1 to TRBJ1-4, with TRBD1 identical over 8 bases. The CDR3 spans 15 residues. After removal of 4 bases from V and 6 bases from J, the junction contained 6 bases not matched to a gene. From germline, CDR1 is KGHDR and CDR2 SFDVKD. CDR3 nucleotides: TGTGCCACCAGTGACCCGGGACAGGTCTATGAAAAACTGTTTTTT. It yields the protein CATSDPGQVYEKLFF.

This chain uses TRBV7-3 with TRBJ1-1; D gene uncertain. V lost 5 bases and J lost 0, with 7 bases in between. CDR1 is SGHTA and CDR2 is FQGTGA in the germline V gene. This CDR3 has 13 residues. The CDR3 region is CASSLRMNTEAFF. Here the CDR3 DNA reads TGTGCCAGCAGCCTACGAATGAACACTGAAGCTTTCTTT. The variable domain in full, completed from reference TRBV7-3 and TRBJ1-1, reads GAGVSQTPSNKVTEKGKYVELRCDPISGHTALYWYRQSLGQGPEFLIYFQGTGAADDSGLPNDRFFAVRPEGSVSTLKIQRTERGDSAVYLCASSLRMNTEAFFGQGTRLTVV.

The rearrangement uses TRBV4-3 and TRBJ2-7, with D possibly TRBD1 on 6 matching bases. Germline assignment: CDR1 LGHNA and CDR2 YSLEER. The CDR3 runs to 15 residues. V was clipped by 1 base and J by 1 base, with 11 bases between them. The CDR3 DNA sequence: TGCGCCAGCAGCCAAGGCACAGGGATTTCCTACGAGCAGTACTTC. It encodes CASSQGTGISYEQYF.

V usage is TRBV11-2 and J usage is TRBJ1-2, with 7 bases that match TRBD1. Trimming cost V 4 bases and J 7 bases; bases outside gene matches: 3. The germline CDR1 and CDR2 sequences are SGHAT and FQNNGV. This CDR3 comprises 12 residues. CDR3 DNA sequence: TGTGCCAGCAGCTCCAGGGGGATTGGCTACACCTTC. Protein sequence: CASSSRGIGYTF.

V usage is TRBV3-1 (or the pseudogene TRBV3-2) and J usage is TRBJ2-2; D remains unclear. V shed 6 bases and J shed 4 bases, with 15 bases lying between them. The germline CDR1 and CDR2 sequences are LGHDT and YNNKEL (reference sequence). The CDR3 loop spans 15 amino acids. The DNA of the CDR3 is TGTGCCAGCAGTAAAAGTGGGTGGGCCACCGGGGAGCTGTTTTTT. Translated, it gives CASSKSGWATGELFF.

V usage is TRBV11-3 and J usage is TRBJ2-6; TRBD1 matches at 9 bases. The CDR3 is made up of 18 amino acids. Germline CDR1 is SGHNT and CDR2 is YENEEA. After removal of 5 bases from V and 2 bases from J, the junction contained 10 bases not matched to a gene. CDR3 residues: CASSPSPGTGPGANVLTF. CDR3 nucleotides: TGTGCCAGCAGCCCGAGTCCCGGGACAGGGCCTGGGGCCAACGTCCTGACTTTC.

This chain links TRBV25-1 with TRBJ2-5; D is unclear. Germline CDR1 MGHDK, CDR2 SYGVNS. V was cut by 4 bases and J by 4 bases, with 13 bases left in between. The CDR3 length is 14 residues. CDR3: CASSAPQKRETQYF. The CDR3 DNA is TGTGCCAGCAGTGCCCCCCAGAAAAGAGAGACCCAGTACTTC.

The gene calls are TRBV9 and TRBJ1-6; unclear D gene. Germline loops: CDR1 SGDLS, CDR2 YYNGEE. V lost 0 bases and J 3 bases, leaving 13 bases between the germline ends. This CDR3 is built from 17 residues. This chain's CDR3 is CASSVDAEAHYNSPLHF. In DNA form, the CDR3 reads TGTGCCAGCAGCGTAGATGCTGAAGCCCACTATAATTCACCCCTCCACTTT.